This T cell receptor beta chain was retrieved from a study of OX40 agonist ivuxolimab in advanced cancers. Assay: immunoSEQ multiplex PCR; the TCRdb copy retains only in-frame clones and omits some. Counted here are tens of thousands of clones, 80% occurring once; the ten biggest clones make up about 10%. The CDR3 sequence is 14 residues long. The V gene end was trimmed by 4 bases and the J gene end by 0 bases; junction bases not matched to a gene: 2. Germline V lookup: CDR1 SGHAT, CDR2 FQNNGV. This chain connects TRBV11-2 to TRBJ2-7, with 8 nucleotides matching TRBD1. This TCR was recovered from an adult with an advanced solid tumor such as melanoma, head and neck, liver or kidney cancer. The material was CD4+ or CD8+ T cells sorted from blood, obtained in a trial of the OX40 agonist ivuxolimab. CDR3: CASSYTGGSYEQYF. The CDR3 coding sequence is TGTGCCAGCAGCTATACAGGGGGCTCCTACGAGCAGTACTTC. Full variable domain (outside the CDR3, taken from reference TRBV11-2 and TRBJ2-7): EAGVAQSPRYKIIEKRQSVAFWCNPISGHATLYWYQQILGQGPKLLIQFQNNGVVDDSQLPKDRFSAERLKGVDSTLKIQPAKLEDSAVYLCASSYTGGSYEQYFGPGTRLTVT.